This T cell receptor (beta chain) appears in the sequencing data of a study of Graves' ophthalmopathy and Graves' hyperthyroidism. Whole-study findings and limits: Blood also carried most expanded thyroid clonotypes exceeding 0.001 frequency.

As the starting material, more than 7.5 ml of fresh peripheral blood yielded the PBMCs. RNA transcripts yielded amplified TCR beta CDR3 regions. The library came from an HTBI-primed first-round RT-PCR and a second-round multiplex PCR. TCRdb reprocessed the multiplex PCR reads with MiXCR, giving one entry per CDR3 protein. The sample records about 620,000 distinct CDR3 sequences, 20% to 25% being singletons. Germline assignment: CDR1 GTSNPN and CDR2 SVGIG (reference sequence). The CDR3 consists of 11 residues. The ends were cut back, 5 bases at V and 5 bases at J, with 9 bases in the middle. This clonotype was counted at least ten times. Its antigen is currently unknown.

The sequencing input was peripheral blood. This sequence was found in a woman under 30 with stable Graves' hyperthyroidism. Some clones in this sample may be carry-over from other donors' samples. This chain connects TRBV30 to TRBJ1-2; D not certain. The CDR3 region is CAWAWRYGYTF. The CDR3 DNA reads TGTGCCTGGGCCTGGCGGTATGGCTACACCTTC.